The 25 T cell receptor beta chains given below trace back to one sample, sequenced in a study of CD8+CD57+ T cells in acquired aplastic anemia. TCR beta VDJ and CDR3 were profiled, and genomic DNA was the template. MiXCR, applied by TCRdb to the reads, yields one record per CDR3 protein. This sample has about 180,000 distinct CDR3 sequences; approximately 52% occur once, and the top ten carry roughly 1.8%. The sequenced patients had an expansion of CD8+CD57+ cells seen by flow cytometry. Sequencing was done on a sample of sorted CD4+, CD8+, or CD8+CD57+ T cells (not recorded which) from PBMCs. These receptors were obtained from a human donor with aplastic anemia.

This clonotype turned up a few times. The chain couples TRBV19 to TRBJ2-1, with 9 bases identical to TRBD2. CDR1 and CDR2 (germline): LNHDA, SQIVND (reference sequence). Trimming cost V 6 bases and J 5 bases; bases outside gene matches: 5. The CDR3 loop spans 14 amino acids. The DNA of the CDR3 is TGTGCCAGTAGGGACCGACTAGCGGACAATGAGCAGTTCTTC. This translates into CASRDRLADNEQFF.

This chain connects TRBV5-1 to TRBJ2-3; 7 nucleotides align to TRBD1. Looked up from germline, CDR1 is SGHRS and CDR2 is YFSETQ. The CDR3 runs 15 residues. The ends lost 4 bases at V and 0 bases at J; junction bases unmatched: 5. This chain's CDR3 is CASSPGQTSTDTQYF. The CDR3 DNA is TGCGCCAGCAGCCCGGGACAGACTAGCACAGATACGCAGTATTTT.

The chain joins TRBV6-4 to TRBJ1-4; a weak D match, TRBD1 (6 bases). CDR1 is MRHNA, CDR2 SNTAGT, per germline. V was pared by 11 bases and J by 4 bases, with 14 bases between. This CDR3 is 13 amino acids long. In DNA, the CDR3 is TGTGCCGTTCAGGACAGCCTTAATGAAAAACTGTTTTTT. This encodes CAVQDSLNEKLFF.

This clonotype was counted ten times or more. The chain recombines TRBV7-2 with TRBJ2-6; D may be TRBD1 (6 bases). CDR1 and CDR2 from the germline V gene are SGHTA and FQGNSA. This CDR3 contains 15 residues. Trimming stripped 4 bases from V and 0 bases from J, with 7 bases between. The CDR3 bases are TGTGCCAGCAGCTGGACAGCCTCTGGGGCCAACGTCCTGACTTTC. Protein product: CASSWTASGANVLTF. The full variable domain, with the rest looked up from reference TRBV7-2 and TRBJ2-6, is GAGVSQSPSNKVTEKGKDVELRCDPISGHTALYWYRQSLGQGLEFLIYFQGNSAPDKSGLPSDRFSAERTGGSVSTLTIQRTQQEDSAVYLCASSWTASGANVLTFGAGSRLTVL.

This clonotype was seen only a few times. The V and J genes are TRBV27 and TRBJ1-1, with D possibly being TRBD1 (6 bases). CDR1 MNHEY and CDR2 SMNVEV come from the germline V gene (reference sequence). V was shortened by 7 bases and J by 4 bases, with 19 bases between the two germline ends. CDR3 length equals 15 residues. The CDR3 loop reads CASMRGAGRSTEAFF. CDR3 sequence (DNA): TGTGCCAGCATGAGGGGGGCAGGGCGAAGCACTGAAGCTTTCTTT.

This clonotype has at least ten counts. This chain joins TRBV18 and TRBJ2-7; 9 positions agree with TRBD1. The CDR3 consists of 13 residues. Germline V gene sequence: CDR1 KGHSH, CDR2 LQKENI. J was trimmed by 6 bases and V by 6 bases; bases with no gene match: 6. As DNA, the CDR3 is TGTGCCAGCTCCTCCGGACAGGGGAGCGAGCAGTACTTC. Amino acid sequence: CASSSGQGSEQYF.

Comments on this clonotype: Being one base from a much bigger clone, this may be a read error. The genes are TRBV5-1 and TRBJ2-1; 8 bases map to TRBD2. The V gene's germline CDR1 is SGHRS and CDR2 YFSETQ. The CDR3 extends over 15 amino acids. This chain's CDR3 is CASGLGTSSYNEQFF. Here the CDR3 DNA reads TGCGCCAGCGGCTTAGGGACTAGCTCCTACAATGAGCAGTTCTTC.

In its sample, this clonotype was seen once. The chain has TRBV24-1 and TRBJ2-3, with TRBD1 matching 7 bases. Germline V CDR1 and CDR2: KGHDR, SFDVKD. This CDR3 contains 16 residues. V dropped 4 bases and J dropped 0; count of bases not matched to a gene: 6. In DNA form, the CDR3 reads TGTGCCACCAGTGACCCGACAGGGAAGAGCACAGATACGCAGTATTTT. Its translation: CATSDPTGKSTDTQYF.

The CDR3 reads CASSLPGQGLSYNSPLHF. In nucleotides, the CDR3 is TGTGCCAGCAGTTTACCGGGACAGGGGCTCTCCTATAATTCACCCCTCCACTTT. The gene calls are TRBV28 and TRBJ1-6; 10 bases match TRBD1. Per germline, CDR1 MDHEN and CDR2 SYDVKM. Germline trimming cut 2 bases from V and 0 bases from J; bases unmatched to any gene: 4. This CDR3 spans 18 amino acids.

This clonotype was seen at least ten times. This rearrangement joins TRBV28 to TRBJ1-4; no firm D call. Germline CDR1 is MDHEN and CDR2 is SYDVKM. Trimming took 8 bases from V and 7 from J, leaving 17 bases between them. The CDR3 consists of 14 residues. In DNA form, the CDR3 reads TGTGCCAGCCTTCATACCCCGGGTCGTGAAAAACTGTTTTTT. Amino acid sequence: CASLHTPGREKLFF.

This clonotype occurred many times. This sequence joins TRBV5-1 and TRBJ2-1; 7 bases are shared with TRBD2. The CDR3 extends over 16 amino acids. Germline V gene data show CDR1 as SGHRS and CDR2 as YFSETQ. V trimming: 3 bases; J trimming: 1 base; junction bases outside the gene matches: 7. CDR3 sequence reads: CASSWGRALSYNEQFF. The CDR3 DNA reads as TGCGCCAGCAGCTGGGGGAGGGCTCTTTCCTACAATGAGCAGTTCTTC. Using reference TRBV5-1 and TRBJ2-1 for the parts outside the CDR3, the full variable domain is KAGVTQTPRYLIKTRGQQVTLSCSPISGHRSVSWYQQTPGQGLQFLFEYFSETQRNKGNFPGRFSGRQFSNSRSEMNVSTLELGDSALYLCASSWGRALSYNEQFFGPGTRLTVL.

This clonotype has at least ten counts. The rearrangement uses TRBV19 and TRBJ1-2, with D perhaps matching TRBD1 (5 bases). V was trimmed by 5 bases and J by 2 bases, leaving 12 bases between them. Germline loops: CDR1 LNHDA, CDR2 SQIVND (reference sequence). This CDR3 is 14 amino acids long. The CDR3 DNA reads as TGTGCCAGTAGTGCTGCGCAGGGCAACTATGGCTACACCTTC. Encoded protein: CASSAAQGNYGYTF.

This clonotype was recorded many times. V usage is TRBV19 and J usage is TRBJ1-2, with no clear D. V was pared by 5 bases and J by 4 bases, with 14 bases between. Germline V lookup: CDR1 LNHDA, CDR2 SQIVND (reference sequence). The CDR3 is made up of 14 amino acids. CDR3 nucleotide sequence: TGTGCCAGTAGTGCCGGGCAGCTTGCCTATGGCTACACCTTC. Protein: CASSAGQLAYGYTF.

On this clonotype: One end of the junction does not line up with germline, which may come from a read error. The rearrangement joins TRBV20-1 to TRBJ2-7; D unclear. CDR3 length: 15 amino acids. Germline V gene data show CDR1 as DFQATT and CDR2 as SNEGSKA (reference sequence). The CDR3 DNA is TGCAGTGCTGCCCCCGCTGGGATAGAGTCCTACGAGCAGTGCTTC. Amino acids: CSAAPAGIESYEQCF.

This clonotype occurred many times. The chain couples TRBV13 to TRBJ1-3; D gene uncertain. CDR3 size: 12 residues. Trimming took 4 bases from V and 8 from J, leaving 9 bases between them. Germline-derived CDR1 and CDR2 are PRHDT and FYEKMQ (reference sequence). Here the CDR3 reads CASSSGRDTIYF. The CDR3 region has the DNA TGTGCCAGCAGCTCAGGTCGGGACACCATATATTTT.

A remark on this clonotype: Since a much larger clone is just one base distant, this may be a read error. The chain employs TRBV11-2 and TRBJ2-1; tentatively, D is TRBD2 (6 bases). The CDR3 sequence is 16 residues long. Germline CDR1 reads SGHAT; CDR2 reads FQNNGV. The V gene lost 8 bases and the J gene lost 0 bases, with 17 bases spanning the gap. CDR3 loop: CASGPFAGSSYNEQFF. DNA of the CDR3: TGTGCCAGCGGCCCTTTTGCGGGAAGCTCCTACAATGAGCAGTTCTTC. Using reference TRBV11-2 and TRBJ2-1 for the parts outside the CDR3, the full variable domain is EAGVAQSPRYKIIEKRQSVAFWCNPISGHATLYWYQQILGQGPKLLIQFQNNGVVDDSQLPKDRFSAERLKGVDSTLKIQPAKLEDSAVYLCASGPFAGSSYNEQFFGPGTRLTVL.

To note about this clonotype: A read error is likely, as this CDR3 ends without the conserved phenylalanine or tryptophan. The chain combines TRBV5-4 with TRBJ2-7, with 7 bases identical to TRBD1. Germline CDR1 SGHNT, CDR2 YYREEE (reference sequence). The CDR3 sequence is 14 residues long. The V and J ends lost 4 bases and 4 bases, in that order; junction bases with no gene match: 8. The CDR3 sequence: CASSHPDRSYEQYL. The CDR3 DNA reads TGTGCCAGCAGCCACCCGGACAGGTCGTACGAGCAGTACCTC.

The chain links TRBV7-6 to TRBJ2-1; D is uncertain. The V and J ends lost 8 bases and 8 bases respectively, with 19 bases between them. Germline loops: CDR1 SGHVS, CDR2 FNYEAQ. This CDR3 region has 14 residues. Written as DNA, the CDR3 is TGTGCCAGCTCAAACATCGTTCTAACCTATGAGCAGTTCTTC. Translating gives CASSNIVLTYEQFF.

J is TRBJ2-3 and V is TRBV10-3, with D possibly being TRBD1 (6 bases). Trimming cost V 6 bases and J 2 bases, with 15 bases left between them. CDR3 size: 15 residues. Germline assignment: CDR1 ENHRY and CDR2 SYGVKD. The DNA of the CDR3 is TGTGCCATCAGCAACCGGGACAAAAACACAGATACGCAGTATTTT. As protein: CAISNRDKNTDTQYF.

This clonotype has a count of ten or more. The rearrangement uses TRBV6-1 and TRBJ1-6; the D gene is possibly TRBD1 (5 bases). Trimming pared 7 bases from V and 4 bases from J, leaving 14 bases between. The CDR3 has 15 residues. Germline CDR1 MNHNS, CDR2 SASEGT. CDR3 DNA: TGTGCCAGCAACATGCGGGGCAGTTATAATTCACCCCTCCACTTT. The encoded protein is CASNMRGSYNSPLHF.

CDR3 bases: TGTGCCAGCAGCCACGATCTCGGGACCCAGTACTTC. It is translated as CASSHDLGTQYF. The chain combines TRBV9 with TRBJ2-5; D is uncertain. The CDR3 runs 12 residues. Germline CDR1 SGDLS, CDR2 YYNGEE. V gave up 4 bases and J gave up 7 bases, with 11 bases separating them.

This clonotype was seen at least ten times. V is TRBV2 and J is TRBJ1-4; the match to TRBD1 covers 9 bases. Germline V gene data show CDR1 as SNHLY and CDR2 as FYNNEI. Trimming at V came to 3 bases and at J to 10 bases, leaving 9 bases not matched to a gene. This CDR3 region has 15 residues. The CDR3, as DNA: TGTGCCAGCAGTGAGCAGGGACAGGGTATAGGAAAACTGTTTTTT. Translation gives CASSEQGQGIGKLFF.

This clonotype occurred once. The chain recombines TRBV7-2 with TRBJ2-1; tentatively, D is TRBD1 (7 bases). This CDR3 has 12 residues. Germline CDR1 reads SGHTA; CDR2 reads FQGNSA. The germline V and J ends were trimmed by 5 bases and 13 bases, with 15 bases remaining between them. CDR3 loop: CASSQGGTEQFF. For the CDR3, the DNA is TGTGCCAGCAGCCAAGGGGGGACAGAACAGTTCTTC.

This clonotype was seen only a few times. The gene calls are TRBV28 and TRBJ1-5; D unclear. V was trimmed by 5 bases and J by 9 bases, leaving 11 bases between them. The CDR3 extends over 12 amino acids. Germline lookup yields CDR1 MDHEN and CDR2 SYDVKM. CDR3 coding DNA: TGTGCCAGCAGTCCCAGGACGGGGCCCCAGCATTTT. This codes for CASSPRTGPQHF.

This clonotype was counted ten times or more. The J gene is TRBJ1-1, the V gene TRBV6-5; perhaps TRBD1 as D (5 bases). Germline V lookup: CDR1 MNHEY, CDR2 SVGAGI. Trimming took 2 bases from V and 2 from J, leaving 12 bases between them. CDR3 length: 15 residues. The DNA of the CDR3 is TGTGCCAGCAGTTACCTTGGGGGAATTAACACTGAAGCTTTCTTT. It codes for CASSYLGGINTEAFF.